The sample holds a few counts of the clone carrying this T cell receptor beta chain. TCRdb reanalysed the RT-PCR reads using MiXCR and keeps one entry per CDR3 protein. The sample consists of fewer than 800,000 distinct CDR3 sequences, 12% to 15% of them appearing once. Trimming cost V 5 bases and J 1 base, with 12 bases left between them. Germline values: CDR1 SGHRS, CDR2 YFSETQ. The CDR3 contains 14 residues. The rearrangement uses TRBV5-1 and TRBJ1-1; D ambiguous. Material for sequencing was memory CD4+ T cells from blood. The source of this sequence is a female donor in good health, serving as a healthy control. The CDR3 coding sequence is TGCGCCAGCAGTGCCCTAGGACCGAACACTGAAGCTTTCTTT. This translates into CASSALGPNTEAFF. The entire variable domain, with the rest obtained from reference TRBV5-1 and TRBJ1-1, is as follows: KAGVTQTPRYLIKTRGQQVTLSCSPISGHRSVSWYQQTPGQGLQFLFEYFSETQRNKGNFPGRFSGRQFSNSRSEMNVSTLELGDSALYLCASSALGPNTEAFFGQGTRLTVV.